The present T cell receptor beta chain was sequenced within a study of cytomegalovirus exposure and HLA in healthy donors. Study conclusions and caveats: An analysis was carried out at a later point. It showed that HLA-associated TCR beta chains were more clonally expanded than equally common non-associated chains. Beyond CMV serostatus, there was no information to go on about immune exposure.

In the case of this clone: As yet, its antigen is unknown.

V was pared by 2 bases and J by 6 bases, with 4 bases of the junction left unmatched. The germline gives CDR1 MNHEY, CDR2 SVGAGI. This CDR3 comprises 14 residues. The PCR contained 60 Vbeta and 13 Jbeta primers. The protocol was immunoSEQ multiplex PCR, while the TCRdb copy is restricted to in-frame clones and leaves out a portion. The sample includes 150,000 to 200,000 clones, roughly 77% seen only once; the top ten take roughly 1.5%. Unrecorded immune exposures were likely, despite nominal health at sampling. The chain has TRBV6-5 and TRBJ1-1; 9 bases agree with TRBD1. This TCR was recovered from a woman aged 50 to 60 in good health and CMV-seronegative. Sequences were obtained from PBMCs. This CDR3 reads CASSYGTGNPEAFF. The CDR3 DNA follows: TGTGCCAGCAGTTACGGGACAGGGAATCCTGAAGCTTTCTTT.